This T cell receptor beta chain was sequenced for a study of cytomegalovirus exposure and HLA in healthy donors. Study results and caveats: According to a later analysis, donors in an Asian-associated ancestry cluster reportedly had fewer N-insertions than the 666-donor mean.

This clone has a handful of counts. The antigen is unknown. V was cut by 2 bases and J by 4 bases, with 6 bases left in between. CDR1 and CDR2 (germline): GTSNPN, SVGIG (reference sequence). This CDR3 comprises 11 residues. 13 Jbeta primers and 60 Vbeta primers were used for the PCR. Profiling relied on immunoSEQ multiplex PCR, and the TCRdb table lists in-frame clones only, not all of them. The repertoire has about 300,000 clones, more than 80% of them found once; the top ten carry 3.5% to 4%. This chain uses TRBV30 with TRBJ2-7; maybe TRBD2 (5 bases). This receptor was taken from a middle-aged man in good health and CMV-seropositive. Sequences were obtained from PBMCs. This CDR3 is CAWSRGYEQYF. The CDR3 DNA is TGTGCCTGGAGTCGAGGGTACGAGCAGTACTTC.